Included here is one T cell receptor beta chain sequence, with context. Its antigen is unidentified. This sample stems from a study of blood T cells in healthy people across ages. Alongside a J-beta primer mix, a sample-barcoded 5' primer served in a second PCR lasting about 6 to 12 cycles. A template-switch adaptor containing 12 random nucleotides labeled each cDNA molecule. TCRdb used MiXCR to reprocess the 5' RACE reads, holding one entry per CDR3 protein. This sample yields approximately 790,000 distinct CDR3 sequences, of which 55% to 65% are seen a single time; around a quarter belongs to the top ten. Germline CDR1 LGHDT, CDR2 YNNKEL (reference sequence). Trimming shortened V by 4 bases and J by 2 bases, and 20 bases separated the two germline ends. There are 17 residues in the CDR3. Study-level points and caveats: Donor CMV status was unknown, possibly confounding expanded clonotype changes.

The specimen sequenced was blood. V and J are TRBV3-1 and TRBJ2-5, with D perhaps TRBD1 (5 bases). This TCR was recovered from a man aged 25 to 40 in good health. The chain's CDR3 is CASSPFLLGHPQETQYF. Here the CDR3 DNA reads TGTGCCAGCAGCCCATTCCTGCTAGGACATCCTCAAGAGACCCAGTACTTC.